This T cell receptor beta chain comes out of a study of blood T cell repertoires in COVID-19. Study information: COVID-19 samples, acute and convalescent, were from the United States, Italy and Spain. Sources were T cells, B-cell-depleted T cells, or PBMCs; the material itself was cDNA or gDNA.

Assay: immunoSEQ multiplex PCR; the TCRdb copy retains only in-frame clones and omits some. The profile covers about 230,000 clones, with roughly 84% appearing a single time and about 1.5% taken by the ten largest. The CDR3 runs to 16 residues. The germline gives CDR1 LGHDT, CDR2 YNNKEL (reference sequence). The junction had 5 bases not matched to a gene; V was cut back by 0 bases and J by 5 bases. What was sequenced was peripheral blood. The sequence derives from a woman between 35 and 50 years old who had recovered from COVID-19. This sequence joins TRBV3-1 (or the pseudogene TRBV3-2) and TRBJ2-5, with 11 bases matching TRBD2. CDR3 region: CASSQDIAGGRETQYF. CDR3 nucleotide sequence: TGTGCCAGCAGCCAAGATATAGCGGGGGGGCGGGAGACCCAGTACTTC.